Below are 25 T cell receptor beta chains sequenced from a single sample in a study of shared clonotypes between healthy human individuals. Libraries were prepared by immunoSEQ multiplex PCR; TCRdb keeps only in-frame clonotypes and omits some of them. The sample shows 2.3 million or so clones, approximately 93% of them seen only once. The specimen sequenced was naive CD4+ T cells from PBMCs. Described subset: CD45RA+ positively selected. Every receptor here comes from a man aged 18 to 29 in good health. Some clones in this sample may be carry-over from other donors' samples.

The chain has TRBV25-1 and TRBJ2-2; 12 bases are shared with TRBD2. Germline CDR1 MGHDK, CDR2 SYGVNS. Losses at the gene ends were 3 bases for V and 6 bases for J; bases not matched to a gene: 5. The CDR3 length is 16 residues. The CDR3 DNA is TGTGCCAGCAGTGAGTCGTCTAGCGGGAGGGCCGGGGAGCTGTTTTTT. Translated: CASSESSSGRAGELFF.

This clone has only one observation. This sequence joins TRBV18 and TRBJ2-4, with D unresolved. The germline gives CDR1 KGHSH, CDR2 LQKENI. The CDR3 is 15 amino acids. The V gene lost 1 base and the J gene lost 5 bases, with 12 bases spanning the gap. The CDR3 DNA follows: TGTGCCAGCTCACCACTTAATAGTAGGGAAAACATTCAGTACTTC. Its translation is CASSPLNSRENIQYF.

The chain combines TRBV7-7 with TRBJ2-2; no clear D gene. This CDR3 is built from 14 residues. The V gene lost 6 bases and the J gene lost 1 base, with 9 bases spanning the gap. The germline V gene has CDR1 SSHAT and CDR2 FNYEAQ (reference sequence). CDR3 sequence (DNA): TGTGCCAGCAGTGCCTCCGGGAACACCGGGGAGCTGTTTTTT. This codes for CASSASGNTGELFF.

The V and J genes are TRBV10-3 and TRBJ2-5, with 8 bases lining up with TRBD1. Unmatched junction bases numbered 9, after V lost 10 bases and J lost 2 bases. The CDR3 runs to 14 residues. Looked up from germline, CDR1 is ENHRY and CDR2 is SYGVKD. The CDR3 nucleotides read TGTGCCAACTCTCCCCAGGGGGCTCAAGAGACCCAGTACTTC. Protein sequence: CANSPQGAQETQYF.

This clone was counted a single time. The V and J genes are TRBV6-6 and TRBJ1-3, with unresolved D. This CDR3 comprises 14 residues. V gave up 7 bases and J gave up 8 bases, with 18 bases separating them. Germline V lookup: CDR1 MNHNY, CDR2 SVGAGI (reference sequence). The CDR3 here is CASTPLPGVDTIYF. Written as DNA, the CDR3 is TGTGCCAGCACCCCCCTCCCGGGAGTAGACACCATATATTTT.

V usage is TRBV2 and J usage is TRBJ2-4; no clear D gene. The V gene's germline CDR1 is SNHLY and CDR2 FYNNEI. The CDR3 sequence is 13 residues long. V was pared by 6 bases and J by 2 bases, with 8 bases between. CDR3 DNA sequence: TGTGCCAGCAGGGACCGTTCCAAAAACATTCAGTACTTC. It specifies CASRDRSKNIQYF.

J is TRBJ2-1 and V is TRBV5-6; 10 positions match TRBD1. The CDR3 has 18 residues. Per the germline V gene, CDR1 is SGHDT and CDR2 is YYEEEE. The V gene end was trimmed by 2 bases and the J gene end by 5 bases; junction bases not matched to a gene: 13. The CDR3 DNA sequence: TGTGCCAGCAGCTTCGGACAGGGGGTCCTCGTCCTAAACAATGAGCAGTTCTTC. It specifies CASSFGQGVLVLNNEQFF.

This chain connects TRBV5-1 to TRBJ2-3; D gene ambiguous. Per the germline V gene, CDR1 is SGHRS and CDR2 is YFSETQ. V lost 3 bases, J lost 2 bases, and 10 bases lay in between. This CDR3 spans 14 amino acids. The CDR3 sequence is CASSSRPLTDTQYF. The CDR3 DNA reads as TGCGCCAGCAGCTCCAGGCCACTCACAGATACGCAGTATTTT.

This chain connects TRBV7-8 to TRBJ2-2; perhaps D is TRBD1 or TRBD2 (6 bases each). This CDR3 comprises 14 residues. Trimming cost V 2 bases and J 7 bases, with 11 bases left between them. CDR1 is SGHVS and CDR2 is FQNEAQ in the germline V gene. CDR3 sequence (DNA): TGTGCCAGCAGCTTACCGGGGGCTAGCGGGGAGCTGTTTTTT. Translation: CASSLPGASGELFF. The whole variable domain, remainder taken from reference TRBV7-8 and TRBJ2-2, is GAGVSQSPRYKVAKRGQDVALRCDPISGHVSLFWYQQALGQGPEFLTYFQNEAQLDKSGLPSDRFFAERPEGSVSTLKIQRTQQEDSAVYLCASSLPGASGELFFGEGSRLTVL.

The V and J genes are TRBV5-1 and TRBJ2-3; 8 bases agree with TRBD1. Germline V gene lookup returns CDR1 SGHRS and CDR2 YFSETQ. Germline trimming cut 0 bases from V and 2 bases from J; bases unmatched to any gene: 8. The CDR3 has 17 residues. In DNA, the CDR3 is TGCGCCAGCAGCTTGGCCCGGGACAGGTTATTCACAGATACGCAGTATTTT. Translation: CASSLARDRLFTDTQYF.

Only one count was recorded for this clone. V is TRBV19 and J is TRBJ2-4; 8 nucleotides agree with TRBD1. Germline V gene sequence: CDR1 LNHDA, CDR2 SQIVND (reference sequence). V lost 1 base and J lost 6; bases outside the gene matches: 5. The CDR3 covers 15 residues. The CDR3 bases are TGTGCCAGTAGTATAGGACAGGGGTTCGGAAACATTCAGTACTTC. Protein sequence: CASSIGQGFGNIQYF.

The chain carries TRBV28 and TRBJ2-7; D assignment may be TRBD1 or TRBD2 (5 bases each). Between the trimmed V and J ends, which lost 4 bases and 0 bases, there was a span of 16 bases. The length of the CDR3 is 16 residues. Germline-derived CDR1 and CDR2 are MDHEN and SYDVKM. The CDR3 is CASSSPGTAFSYEQYF. The CDR3 DNA reads as TGTGCCAGCAGTTCCCCCGGGACGGCCTTCTCCTACGAGCAGTACTTC.

This rearrangement joins TRBV19 to TRBJ1-1; D is possibly TRBD1 (5 bases). The V and J ends lost 7 bases and 4 bases respectively, with 16 bases between them. Germline V lookup: CDR1 LNHDA, CDR2 SQIVND (reference sequence). The CDR3 is 14 residues long. The CDR3 bases are TGTGCCAGTACCCCGGACACTGGGGGCACTGAAGCTTTCTTT. As protein: CASTPDTGGTEAFF.

Only a few counts were recorded for this clone. The V call is TRBV9, the J call TRBJ1-1, with a tentative D call TRBD1 (6 bases). CDR1 is SGDLS, CDR2 YYNGEE, per germline. V shed 6 bases and J shed 1 base, with 13 bases lying between them. This CDR3 region has 14 residues. The chain's CDR3 is CASTRQAQNTEAFF. In DNA form, the CDR3 reads TGTGCCAGCACCCGACAGGCCCAGAACACTGAAGCTTTCTTT. Combining the CDR3 with reference TRBV9 and TRBJ1-1 gives the whole variable domain DSGVTQTPKHLITATGQRVTLRCSPRSGDLSVYWYQQSLDQGLQFLIQYYNGEERAKGNILERFSAQQFPDLHSELNLSSLELGDSALYFCASTRQAQNTEAFFGQGTRLTVV.

The rearrangement links TRBV11-2 to TRBJ2-1; 7 positions match TRBD1. The CDR3 sequence is 15 residues long. V shed 5 bases, J shed 6 bases, and the junction held 10 bases outside the gene matches. The V gene's germline CDR1 is SGHAT and CDR2 FQNNGV. CDR3 residues: CASSAGTDHFNEQFF. CDR3 sequence (DNA): TGTGCCAGCAGCGCCGGGACAGATCATTTCAATGAGCAGTTCTTC.

The chain couples TRBV7-3 to TRBJ1-2; TRBD1 is a possible D gene (5 bases). This CDR3 spans 15 amino acids. The ends were cut back, 1 base at V and 6 bases at J, with 15 bases in the middle. Germline CDR1 SGHTA, CDR2 FQGTGA. CDR3 sequence reads: CASSLKAGRVDGYTF. Written as DNA, the CDR3 is TGTGCCAGCAGCTTAAAGGCGGGCAGGGTTGATGGCTACACCTTC.

The V call is TRBV7-8, the J call TRBJ1-4; perhaps TRBD1 as D (5 bases). V shed 5 bases and J shed 6 bases, with 19 bases lying between them. The germline gives CDR1 SGHVS, CDR2 FQNEAQ. CDR3 length: 16 residues. In DNA form, the CDR3 reads TGTGCCAGCAGCCGGAAGGGGATACGAACGGATGAAAAACTGTTTTTT. Its protein product is CASSRKGIRTDEKLFF.

V and J are TRBV7-2 and TRBJ2-1, with 9 bases matching TRBD1. The CDR3 sequence is 16 residues long. Germline V CDR1 and CDR2: SGHTA, FQGNSA. After removal of 1 base from V and 1 base from J, the junction contained 2 bases not matched to a gene. The CDR3 spells CASSLGGTGSYNEQFF. The CDR3 DNA is TGTGCCAGCAGCTTAGGAGGGACAGGGTCCTACAATGAGCAGTTCTTC.

The V call is TRBV7-3, the J call TRBJ2-1; 9 nucleotides line up with TRBD2. CDR1 is SGHTA, CDR2 FQGTGA, per germline. This CDR3 is 16 amino acids long. The V and J ends lost 5 bases and 7 bases, in that order; junction bases with no gene match: 12. The CDR3, as DNA: TGTGCCAGCAGCGCCGTCGGGCTAGCGGGAAAGAATGAGCAGTTCTTC. Protein: CASSAVGLAGKNEQFF.

With respect to this clone: The same CDR3 arises from other DNA sequences in this sample as well. J is TRBJ1-2 and V is TRBV30; TRBD1 might be the D (6 bases). Trimming left V 5 bases short and J 2 bases short, with 12 bases between. Germline assignment: CDR1 GTSNPN and CDR2 SVGIG (reference sequence). This CDR3 has 13 amino acids. The CDR3 nucleotides are TGTGCCTGGTCAACAGGGCCCAACTATGGCTACACCTTC. Its translation: CAWSTGPNYGYTF.

With respect to this clone: Additional DNA sequences in this sample encode the identical CDR3. The chain is built from TRBV30 and TRBJ2-7; D possibly uses TRBD1 or TRBD2 (5 bases each). This CDR3 is 12 amino acids long. Trimming left V 1 base short and J 2 bases short, with 6 bases between. From germline, CDR1 is GTSNPN and CDR2 SVGIG (reference sequence). In nucleotides, the CDR3 is TGTGCCTGGAGTGGAGGGGCCTACGAGCAGTACTTC. Protein: CAWSGGAYEQYF.

The genes are TRBV7-2 and TRBJ2-5, with 15 bases matching TRBD2. Trimming at V came to 5 bases and at J to 1 base, leaving 2 bases not matched to a gene. The germline V gene has CDR1 SGHTA and CDR2 FQGNSA. The CDR3 contains 16 residues. The CDR3 nucleotides read TGTGCCAGCAGCGCGGGACTAGCGGGAGGCCAAGAGACCCAGTACTTC. As protein: CASSAGLAGGQETQYF. Based on the CDR3 plus reference TRBV7-2 and TRBJ2-5, the full variable domain is GAGVSQSPSNKVTEKGKDVELRCDPISGHTALYWYRQSLGQGLEFLIYFQGNSAPDKSGLPSDRFSAERTGGSVSTLTIQRTQQEDSAVYLCASSAGLAGGQETQYFGPGTRLLVL.

The V gene is TRBV5-1, the J gene TRBJ2-3, with TRBD2 matching 8 bases. The ends lost 3 bases at V and 1 base at J; junction bases unmatched: 4. The CDR3 contains 15 residues. Germline loops: CDR1 SGHRS, CDR2 YFSETQ. In DNA form, the CDR3 reads TGCGCCAGCAGCTCGGGACTAGTTGGCACAGATACGCAGTATTTT. Translated, it gives CASSSGLVGTDTQYF.

The V gene is TRBV29-1, the J gene TRBJ2-1; no firm D call. CDR1 is SQVTM and CDR2 is ANQGSEA in the germline V gene. CDR3 length: 10 residues. The ends were cut back, 6 bases at V and 13 bases at J, with 13 bases in the middle. The CDR3 DNA reads TGCAGCGTACCCGCGCCAAGTCAGTTCTTC. This codes for CSVPAPSQFF.

J is TRBJ1-1 and V is TRBV25-1; D is uncertain. The germline V gene encodes CDR1 MGHDK and CDR2 SYGVNS. CDR3 length equals 18 residues. The V end lost 1 base, the J end lost 10 bases, and 28 bases lay between the germline ends. CDR3 DNA sequence: TGTGCCAGCAGTGAATGGGGAGCGGCCTCCACGGAAAGTCTGGTAGCTTTCTTT. This translates into CASSEWGAASTESLVAFF. The full variable domain, its missing parts supplied by reference TRBV25-1 and TRBJ1-1, is EADIYQTPRYLVIGTGKKITLECSQTMGHDKMYWYQQDPGMELHLIHYSYGVNSTEKGDLSSESTVSRIRTEHFPLTLESARPSHTSQYLCASSEWGAASTESLVAFFGQGTRLTVV.